This T cell receptor beta chain comes out of a study of T cell changes during pregnancy in multiple sclerosis. Clones were sequenced by immunoSEQ multiplex PCR, and TCRdb holds only the in-frame ones, with some missing. Altogether around 50,000 clones are present, 80% to 90% being singletons, with the ten largest covering 7% to 10%. Trimming shortened V by 0 bases and J by 3 bases, and 7 bases separated the two germline ends. Germline values: CDR1 SGHNT, CDR2 YYREEE (reference sequence). The CDR3 is 14 amino acids. The specimen was CD8+ T cells from peripheral blood mononuclear cells, collected in the second trimester of pregnancy. The receptor comes from a female donor with multiple sclerosis, enrolled in a pregnancy study. The chain employs TRBV5-4 and TRBJ1-5; D is ambiguous. The CDR3 bases are TGTGCCAGCAGCTTGGCCGGGAACAATCAGCCCCAGCATTTT. Protein product: CASSLAGNNQPQHF.